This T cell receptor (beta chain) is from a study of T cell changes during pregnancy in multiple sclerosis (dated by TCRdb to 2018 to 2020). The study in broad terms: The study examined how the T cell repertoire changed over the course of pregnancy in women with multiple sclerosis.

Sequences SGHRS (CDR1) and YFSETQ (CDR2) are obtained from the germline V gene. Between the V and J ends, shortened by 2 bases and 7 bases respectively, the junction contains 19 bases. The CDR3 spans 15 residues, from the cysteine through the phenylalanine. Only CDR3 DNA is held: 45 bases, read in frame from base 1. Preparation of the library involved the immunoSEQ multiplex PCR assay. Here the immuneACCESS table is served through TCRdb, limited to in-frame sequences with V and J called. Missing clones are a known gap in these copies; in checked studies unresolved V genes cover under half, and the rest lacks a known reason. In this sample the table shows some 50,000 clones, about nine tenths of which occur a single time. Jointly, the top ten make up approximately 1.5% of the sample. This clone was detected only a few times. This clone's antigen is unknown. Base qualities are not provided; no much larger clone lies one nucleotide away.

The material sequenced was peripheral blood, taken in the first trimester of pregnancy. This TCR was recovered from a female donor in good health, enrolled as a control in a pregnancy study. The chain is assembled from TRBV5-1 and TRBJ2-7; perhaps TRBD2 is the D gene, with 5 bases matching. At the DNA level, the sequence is TGCGCCAGCAGCTTACGTCCGGACTTCCCAAGGGAGCAGTACTTC. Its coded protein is CASSLRPDFPREQYF.